The 18 T cell receptor beta chains below come from one sample, sequenced in a study of immune evolution from preneoplasia to lung adenocarcinoma (dated by TCRdb to the early 2020s). Library preparation was by the immunoSEQ multiplex PCR assay. TCRdb stores this immuneACCESS table with in-frame sequences only. Part of the clones is absent; in the studies checked, under half of the shortfall reflects unresolved V genes, and no reason is known for the rest. The sample records approximately 9,700 clones, 75% to 80% of which are singletons. The ten biggest clones cover roughly 4.4% of the sample. Sample: FFPE minimally invasive lung adenocarcinoma tissue. In light of the paper, this sample's cell subset or site label describes: micro-invasive lung adenocarcinoma (MIA). The receptor source for this set is a person aged 65 to 85 with lung adenocarcinoma.

CDR3 DNA: TGTGCCTGGAGTACCGGGACAGGGTCAACTAGCTACACCTTC. Residues: CAWSTGTGSTSYTF. This chain joins TRBV30 and TRBJ1-2; 9 nucleotides align to TRBD1. This CDR3 is built from 14 residues. After removal of 2 bases from V and 9 bases from J, the junction contained 10 bases not matched to a gene. Germline values: CDR1 GTSNPN, CDR2 SVGIG (reference sequence).

The rearrangement uses TRBV27 and TRBJ1-3; D is possibly TRBD1 (6 bases). The germline gives CDR1 MNHEY, CDR2 SMNVEV (reference sequence). The ends were cut back, 0 bases at V and 2 bases at J, with 8 bases in the middle. The CDR3 has 15 amino acids. CDR3 in amino acids: CASSLSNRAGNTIYF. The CDR3, as DNA: TGTGCCAGCAGTTTATCGAACAGGGCTGGAAACACCATATATTTT.

V usage is TRBV6-5 and J usage is TRBJ2-7, with a tentative D call TRBD2 (5 bases). Germline V gene lookup returns CDR1 MNHEY and CDR2 SVGAGI. The CDR3 runs 13 residues. Trimming stripped 2 bases from V and 5 bases from J, with 10 bases between. As DNA, the CDR3 is TGTGCCAGCAGTTACGCCACTAGGGACGAGCAGTACTTC. Translation: CASSYATRDEQYF.

V and J are TRBV30 and TRBJ2-7, with 7 bases lining up with TRBD1. V lost 5 bases and J lost 0; bases outside the gene matches: 7. Germline CDR1 and CDR2: GTSNPN and SVGIG (reference sequence). The CDR3 is 14 residues long. The CDR3 bases are TGTGCCTGGGGTCGTGGGACAGCCTCCTACGAGCAGTACTTC. It specifies CAWGRGTASYEQYF. Drawing the rest from reference TRBV30 and TRBJ2-7, the complete variable domain is SQTIHQWPATLVQPVGSPLSLECTVEGTSNPNLYWYRQAAGRGLQLLFYSVGIGQISSEVPQNLSASRPQDRQFILSSKKLLLSDSGFYLCAWGRGTASYEQYFGPGTRLTVT.

The sample holds one count of this clone. This chain joins TRBV14 and TRBJ2-5; D is undetermined. CDR1 and CDR2 (germline): SGHDN, FVKESK. This CDR3 is 14 amino acids long. Trimming shortened V by 0 bases and J by 7 bases, and 12 bases separated the two germline ends. The CDR3 loop is CASSQDGYPRTQYF. The CDR3 region has the DNA TGTGCCAGCAGCCAAGATGGATACCCGAGGACCCAGTACTTC.

The chain links TRBV7-9 to TRBJ2-3, with a possible D match to TRBD1 (6 bases). Trimming shortened V by 3 bases and J by 5 bases, and 12 bases separated the two germline ends. CDR3 length: 14 residues. Germline lookup yields CDR1 SEHNR and CDR2 FQNEAQ (reference sequence). CDR3 coding DNA: TGTGCCAGCAGCTTTCTTCTGGACAGAGATACGCAGTATTTT. This encodes CASSFLLDRDTQYF.

The gene calls are TRBV15 and TRBJ2-7; no clear D. Germline loops: CDR1 LNHNV, CDR2 YYDKDF (reference sequence). The ends were cut back, 5 bases at V and 9 bases at J, with 5 bases in the middle. The CDR3 is made up of 9 amino acids. The CDR3 loop is CATSFVQYF. The CDR3 DNA reads as TGTGCCACCAGCTTCGTGCAGTACTTC.

The chain has TRBV27 and TRBJ2-1; D gene uncertain. Trimming took 1 base from V and 5 from J, leaving 12 bases between them. The germline gives CDR1 MNHEY, CDR2 SMNVEV (reference sequence). The CDR3 totals 15 residues. The CDR3 DNA sequence: TGTGCCAGCAGTTTATTGGGGAACACAAACAATGAGCAGTTCTTC. It yields the protein CASSLLGNTNNEQFF.

This clone was picked up a small number of times. V usage is TRBV11-3 and J usage is TRBJ2-4; D remains ambiguous. Per germline, CDR1 SGHNT and CDR2 YENEEA. This CDR3 spans 8 amino acids. V lost 6 bases and J 16 bases, leaving 7 bases between the germline ends. This CDR3 reads CASSFRYF. As DNA, the CDR3 is TGTGCCAGCAGTTTTCGCTACTTC. The entire variable domain, with the rest obtained from reference TRBV11-3 and TRBJ2-4, is as follows: EAGVVQSPRYKIIEKKQPVAFWCNPISGHNTLYWYLQNLGQGPELLIRYENEEAVDDSQLPKDRFSAERLKGVDSTLKIQPAELGDSAVYLCASSFRYFGAGTRLSVL.

DNA of the CDR3: TGCGCCAGCAGTGAGTCGGAGGGGATTGTCGACGAGCAGTACTTC. Protein product: CASSESEGIVDEQYF. The rearrangement uses TRBV10-2 and TRBJ2-7; D might be TRBD2 (6 bases). CDR1 and CDR2 from the germline V gene are WSHSY and SAAADI. The CDR3 contains 15 residues. Trimming took 0 bases from V and 5 from J, leaving 14 bases between them.

The rearrangement joins TRBV6-1 to TRBJ1-4, with D tentatively TRBD1 (5 bases). The V end lost 4 bases, the J end lost 5 bases, and 8 bases lay between the germline ends. The CDR3 covers 13 residues. CDR1 and CDR2 (germline): MNHNS, SASEGT. The CDR3 region has the DNA TGTGCCAGCAGTGTAGGGGTAAATGAAAAACTGTTTTTT. It yields the protein CASSVGVNEKLFF.

About this clone itself: Additional DNA sequences in this sample encode the identical CDR3. V is TRBV10-1 and J is TRBJ1-1, with 11 bases fitting TRBD1. The CDR3 runs to 14 residues. Germline assignment: CDR1 WNHNN and CDR2 SYGVQD (reference sequence). The V gene end was trimmed by 6 bases and the J gene end by 11 bases; junction bases not matched to a gene: 11. This CDR3 reads CASSLGQGARSAFF. The CDR3, as DNA: TGCGCCAGCAGCCTCGGACAGGGGGCCCGGTCTGCTTTCTTT.

V and J are TRBV7-8 and TRBJ2-7; D is possibly TRBD2 (6 bases). This CDR3 has 15 amino acids. Germline values: CDR1 SGHVS, CDR2 FQNEAQ. Trimming removed 1 base from V and 4 bases from J, with 14 bases in between. This CDR3 is CASSLDGGNFYEQYF. In DNA, the CDR3 is TGTGCCAGCAGCTTAGATGGCGGGAACTTTTACGAGCAGTACTTC.

The chain links TRBV27 to TRBJ2-1; D gene uncertain. Per the germline V gene, CDR1 is MNHEY and CDR2 is SMNVEV (reference sequence). The CDR3 is 15 amino acids. Trimming removed 2 bases from V and 3 bases from J, with 11 bases in between. CDR3: CASSLRRADYNEQFF. CDR3 nucleotide sequence: TGTGCCAGCAGTTTAAGAAGGGCGGACTACAATGAGCAGTTCTTC.

The chain has TRBV28 and TRBJ1-5; 10 nucleotides line up with TRBD1. The CDR3 is made up of 17 amino acids. V shed 5 bases, J shed 7 bases, and the junction held 14 bases outside the gene matches. Germline loops: CDR1 MDHEN, CDR2 SYDVKM. The CDR3 DNA reads TGTGCCAGCAGTCCCCGGGACAGGGGCGCGGCGGGACAGCCCCAGCATTTT. This codes for CASSPRDRGAAGQPQHF.

The chain carries TRBV2 and TRBJ2-3; D gene unclear. Germline CDR1 SNHLY, CDR2 FYNNEI. The V end was cut by 6 bases, the J end by 1 base, with 8 bases between. The CDR3 has 13 residues. The DNA of the CDR3 is TGTGCCAGCAGGCAGTCACGCACAGATACGCAGTATTTT. Protein: CASRQSRTDTQYF.

This chain joins TRBV5-3 and TRBJ1-1; TRBD1 matches 7 bases. TRBV5-3 qualifies as an ORF whose function is uncertain. The V and J ends lost 8 bases and 1 base, in that order; junction bases with no gene match: 11. There are 15 residues in the CDR3. The CDR3 loop is CARPPSGQPNTEAFF. The CDR3, as DNA: TGTGCCAGGCCCCCCTCGGGACAGCCGAACACTGAAGCTTTCTTT.

The J gene is TRBJ2-4, the V gene TRBV4-2; no definite D call. V shed 3 bases and J shed 3 bases, with 6 bases lying between them. The CDR3 totals 13 residues. The V gene's germline CDR1 is LGHNA and CDR2 YNFKEQ. The CDR3 nucleotides are TGTGCCAGCAGCCAGGACGTCAAAAACATTCAGTACTTC. Translated, it gives CASSQDVKNIQYF.